The 10 T cell receptor beta chains listed next were all sequenced from one sample in a study of blood T cell repertoires in COVID-19. TCRdb keeps only in-frame clones here, not all; method: immunoSEQ multiplex PCR. The sample has fewer than 400,000 clones; about 85% are singletons. Sequencing input: peripheral blood. These receptors were taken from a woman aged 18-35 years with acute or convalescent COVID-19.

J is TRBJ1-1 and V is TRBV12-3 or TRBV12-4; D might be TRBD1 (6 bases). The CDR3 consists of 13 residues. The V end was cut by 5 bases, the J end by 2 bases, with 9 bases between. The CDR3 DNA sequence: TGTGCCAGCAGTCACAGGGAAAACACTGAAGCTTTCTTT. Protein: CASSHRENTEAFF.

This chain uses TRBV5-1 with TRBJ2-5; TRBD2 matches at 11 bases. Germline V gene data show CDR1 as SGHRS and CDR2 as YFSETQ. V was clipped by 0 bases and J by 0 bases; unmatched bases: 1. This CDR3 region has 16 residues. The CDR3 DNA reads TGCGCCAGCAGCTTGGGGACTAGCGGGTACCAAGAGACCCAGTACTTC. Its protein product is CASSLGTSGYQETQYF. Complete variable domain (other parts from reference TRBV5-1 and TRBJ2-5): KAGVTQTPRYLIKTRGQQVTLSCSPISGHRSVSWYQQTPGQGLQFLFEYFSETQRNKGNFPGRFSGRQFSNSRSEMNVSTLELGDSALYLCASSLGTSGYQETQYFGPGTRLLVL.

The chain links TRBV6-1 to TRBJ2-7; no clear D gene. The CDR3 consists of 15 residues. CDR1 is MNHNS and CDR2 is SASEGT in the germline V gene. With 6 bases removed from V and 0 bases from J, the gap between germline ends came to 15 bases. The CDR3 DNA reads TGTGCCAGCAGACCCCTTCCCCTTAGCTCCTACGAGCAGTACTTC. Translated: CASRPLPLSSYEQYF.

The gene calls are TRBV18 and TRBJ1-6; D gene ambiguous. The CDR3 has 16 residues. Germline CDR1 and CDR2: KGHSH and LQKENI. V was pared by 0 bases and J by 7 bases, with 13 bases between. DNA for the CDR3: TGTGCCAGCTCACCACCAAGTGGGCAGAACAATTCACCCCTCCACTTT. Protein sequence: CASSPPSGQNNSPLHF.

The rearrangement uses TRBV29-1 and TRBJ1-1; D may be TRBD1 (5 bases). The CDR3 runs to 15 residues. The germline gives CDR1 SQVTM, CDR2 ANQGSEA. V gave up 0 bases and J gave up 3 bases, with 14 bases separating them. CDR3 in amino acids: CSVEDRPGRDTEAFF. CDR3 coding DNA: TGCAGCGTTGAAGATCGTCCAGGGAGGGACACTGAAGCTTTCTTT.

V and J are TRBV11-3 and TRBJ1-5; D is unclear. This CDR3 spans 14 amino acids. Germline-derived CDR1 and CDR2 are SGHNT and YENEEA. Trimming shortened V by 5 bases and J by 2 bases, and 10 bases separated the two germline ends. CDR3 residues: CASSPRGGNQPQHF. For the CDR3, the DNA is TGTGCCAGCAGCCCGCGAGGCGGCAATCAGCCCCAGCATTTT.

The chain is built from TRBV11-2 and TRBJ2-7; 7 bases align to TRBD1. The germline CDR1 and CDR2 sequences are SGHAT and FQNNGV. After removal of 6 bases from V and 3 bases from J, the junction contained 17 bases not matched to a gene. There are 17 residues in the CDR3. This chain's CDR3 is CASSYRGTWVRGYEQYF. The DNA of the CDR3 is TGTGCCAGCAGTTACAGGGGAACATGGGTTAGGGGCTACGAGCAGTACTTC.

This clone has just a few counts. This sequence joins TRBV9 and TRBJ1-1; D unclear. CDR1 and CDR2 from the germline V gene are SGDLS and YYNGEE. The V end was cut by 0 bases, the J end by 3 bases, with 9 bases between. The CDR3 spans 14 residues. The chain's CDR3 is CASSVEPRDTEAFF. CDR3 sequence (DNA): TGTGCCAGCAGCGTAGAACCCCGGGACACTGAAGCTTTCTTT.

This sequence joins TRBV7-9 and TRBJ1-1, with D unresolved. CDR3 length: 12 amino acids. Germline CDR1 is SEHNR and CDR2 is FQNEAQ (reference sequence). V gave up 5 bases and J gave up 5 bases, with 9 bases separating them. The CDR3 protein is CASSPFGTEAFF. In nucleotides, the CDR3 is TGTGCCAGCAGCCCCTTCGGTACTGAAGCTTTCTTT.

This CDR3 is CASSLSGGDSGNTIYF. For the CDR3, the DNA is TGTGCCAGCAGTTTATCCGGGGGGGACTCTGGAAACACCATATATTTT. V usage is TRBV27 and J usage is TRBJ1-3, with D possibly TRBD1 on 5 matching bases. This CDR3 is 16 amino acids long. V was pared by 0 bases and J by 0 bases, with 9 bases between. Per germline, CDR1 MNHEY and CDR2 SMNVEV (reference sequence).